This is a list of T cell receptor beta chains from one sample in a study of blood T cells in healthy people across ages. TCRdb itself ran the 5' RACE reads through MiXCR, one entry per CDR3 protein. This sample carries around 990,000 distinct CDR3 sequences, around 27% of them seen once, and the ten largest clones take about 0.72%. The sample was also linked to a second study, of T cells of mothers and their children.

Sequenced material: blood. These receptors all come from a girl under 10 years old in good health. Both conserved end residues are part of each CDR3. A D gene is named only where the DNA matches it firmly. The listing skips clone size in some rows; elsewhere it reads once, few, many or a size class.

J	V	D	size	DNA	CDR3
TRBJ2-6	TRBV12-3/TRBV12-4	TRBD2	few	TGTGCCAGCAGCGGACTAGCGGGAAACGTCCTGACTTTC	CASSGLAGNVLTF
TRBJ2-5	TRBV4-3	NA	NA	TGCGCCAGCAGCCAAGATCGGTGGGGCTGGGAGACCCAGTACTTC	CASSQDRWGWETQYF
TRBJ2-7	TRBV28	TRBD2	few	TGTGCCAGCAGTTTCGGGAGCGGGAGATACGAGCAGTACTTC	CASSFGSGRYEQYF
TRBJ2-3	TRBV29-1	NA	few	TGCAGCGCCCGAGACTCAGGTCTTCAGTATTTT	CSARDSGLQYF
TRBJ2-3	TRBV29-1	TRBD2	NA	TGCAGCGTTGAGTATAGCGGGGGAACAGATACGCAGTATTTT	CSVEYSGGTDTQYF
TRBJ2-1	TRBV4-2	NA	NA	TGTGCCAGCAGCCAAAGAGTGGATTACAATGAGCAGTTCTTC	CASSQRVDYNEQFF
TRBJ1-2	TRBV20-1	TRBD1	NA	TGCAGTGCTGACGGGACAGGGTTTTATGGCTACACCTTC	CSADGTGFYGYTF
TRBJ1-2	TRBV6-5	NA	few	TGTGCCAGCAGCACCAGGGGCGAGTATGGCTACACCTTC	CASSTRGEYGYTF
TRBJ2-7	TRBV2	NA	few	TGTGCCAGCAGTGGAGAGTACGAGCAGTACTTC	CASSGEYEQYF
TRBJ2-6	TRBV29-1	NA	NA	TGCAGCGTTGTCCTCTCTGGGGCCAACGTCCTGACTTTC	CSVVLSGANVLTF
TRBJ2-2	TRBV20-1	TRBD1	NA	TGCAGTGCTAGAGATCCAAAGGGACAGGCAGCGAACACCGGGGAGCTGTTTTTT	CSARDPKGQAANTGELFF
TRBJ2-3	TRBV7-9	NA	NA	TGTGCCAGCAGCCGTCCCATCTTAAGCACAGATACGCAGTCTTTT	CASSRPILSTDTQSF
TRBJ2-1	TRBV18	NA	NA	TGTGCCAGCTCACCGGTCCGAAACAATGAGCAGCTCTTC	CASSPVRNNEQLF
TRBJ1-2	TRBV4-3	TRBD1	NA	TGCGCCAGCAGCCAAGAAGAGGGGGCGATGTATGGTTACACCTTC	CASSQEEGAMYGYTF
TRBJ2-1	TRBV24-1	NA	few	TGTGCCACCCGGACGCAGGGTGAACTTGACGGTGAGCAGTTCTTC	CATRTQGELDGEQFF
TRBJ2-5	TRBV7-2	NA	NA	TGTGCCAGCAGCTTGGGACCTGAGCAAGAGACCCAGTACTTC	CASSLGPEQETQYF
TRBJ2-1	TRBV6-2/TRBV6-3	TRBD2	NA	TGTGCCAGCAGTGACCCGATCACTAGCGGTTACTACAATGAGCAGTTCTTC	CASSDPITSGYYNEQFF
TRBJ2-3	TRBV4-1	TRBD2	many	TGCGCCAGCAGCCGTGGACTAGCGGGAGGGGAGTATTTT	CASSRGLAGGEYF
TRBJ2-7	TRBV7-2	TRBD2	NA	TGTGCCAGCAGCTACGTTAGCGGGGGGGCATCCTACGAGCAGTACTTC	CASSYVSGGASYEQYF
TRBJ1-4	TRBV6-6	NA	few	TGTGCCAGCAGTGGACGACAGGCTAGCGAAAAACTGTTTTTT	CASSGRQASEKLFF
TRBJ1-2	TRBV12-3/TRBV12-4	NA	NA	TGTGCCAGCAGTCTCCTGGGGCTGGGGGACTATGGCTACACCTTC	CASSLLGLGDYGYTF
TRBJ1-4	TRBV28	TRBD1	NA	TGTGCCAGCAGCGGGGGACAGGTTGAAAAACTGTTTTTT	CASSGGQVEKLFF